This T cell receptor beta chain emerged from a study of blood T cells in healthy people across ages. This clonotype has more than one count but fewer than ten. Antigen specificity is unknown. This CDR3 comprises 17 residues. V gave up 4 bases and J gave up 1 base, with 19 bases separating them. CDR1 is LGHNA, CDR2 YSLEER, per germline. Study-wide results and limits: Per million T cells, TCR beta diversity dropped about linearly as age rose.

Total RNA, at least 6 micrograms per sample, was extracted from PBMCs. A second PCR, run for about 7 to 11 cycles, used a sample-barcoded 5' primer plus a J-beta primer mix. MiXCR was run by TCRdb on the 5' RACE reads, yielding one entry per CDR3 protein. Of about 930,000 distinct CDR3 sequences listed, 25% to 35% are singletons. This sample was shared with a second study, whose subject was T cells of mothers and their children.

The specimen sequenced was blood. The receptor comes from a woman between 35 and 50 years old in good health. The chain uses TRBV4-3 and TRBJ1-2, with D uncertain. The CDR3 DNA follows: TGCGCCAGCAGCCTCGACCTTGGACGCGCTAGTAACTATGGCTACACCTTC. Translating gives CASSLDLGRASNYGYTF.